Listed below are T cell receptor beta chains from one sample, sequenced in a study of T cell repertoires in cytomegalovirus infection. TCRdb reanalysed the reads using MiXCR and keeps one entry per CDR3 protein. Of over 150,000 distinct CDR3 sequences listed, about a sixth are singletons. The material sequenced was CD8+ T cells from PBMCs. Receptor source: a human donor in good health (CMV status not recorded). Some clones in this sample may be carry-over from other donors' samples. Both conserved end residues are part of each CDR3. D genes are given only for firm matches. Clone size is not always given. Where it is, it says once, few, many or a class for expanded clones.

-	TRBV7-9	16	-	TRBJ2-4	CASSPPLGTDALFQYF	TGTGCCAGCAGCCCCCCCTTGGGGACCGATGCCCTCTTTCAGTACTTC
-	TRBV7-9	13	many	TRBJ1-2	CASSLETGYGYTF	TGTGCCAGCAGCTTAGAGACAGGTTATGGCTACACCTTC
-	TRBV12-3/TRBV12-4	12	-	TRBJ1-1	CASALGRTEAFF	TGTGCCAGCGCGCTGGGTCGAACTGAAGCTTTCTTT
TRBD2	TRBV5-6	15	-	TRBJ2-7	CASSLEIAGDHEQYF	TGTGCCAGCAGCTTGGAGATAGCGGGGGACCACGAGCAGTACTTC
TRBD2	TRBV29-1	15	few	TRBJ2-1	CSVEAGGPRYNEQFF	TGCAGCGTTGAAGCGGGGGGGCCCCGCTACAATGAGCAGTTCTTC
TRBD2	TRBV29-1	11	few	TRBJ2-7	CSVEIGEGQYF	TGCAGCGTTGAAATCGGGGAGGGTCAGTACTTC
-	TRBV12-3/TRBV12-4	14	few	TRBJ1-2	CASSLWDTNYGYTF	TGTGCCAGCAGTTTATGGGACACGAACTATGGCTACACCTTC
-	TRBV20-1	12	-	TRBJ1-5	CSASDGNQPQHF	TGCAGTGCGTCGGACGGCAATCAGCCCCAGCATTTT
TRBD1	TRBV7-2	15	few	TRBJ1-1	CASSLALTGVTEAFF	TGTGCCAGCAGCTTAGCGCTTACAGGGGTCACTGAAGCTTTCTTT
-	TRBV6-2/TRBV6-3	17	few	TRBJ1-1	CASSTGTAGHWNTEAFF	TGTGCCAGCAGTACAGGGACGGCAGGACATTGGAACACTGAAGCTTTCTTT
TRBD1	TRBV12-3/TRBV12-4	16	-	TRBJ2-7	CASSGQPGTGFSEQYF	TGTGCCAGCAGTGGACAGCCCGGGACAGGGTTTTCCGAGCAGTACTTC
TRBD1	TRBV7-2	18	many	TRBJ2-7	CASSYAVEGGRLLHEQYF	TGTGCCAGCAGCTACGCCGTAGAAGGGGGCAGGCTTCTCCACGAGCAGTACTTC
-	TRBV28	14	few	TRBJ2-7	CASSLVTGTYEQYF	TGTGCCAGCAGTTTAGTTACGGGGACCTACGAGCAGTACTTC
-	TRBV29-1	13	-	TRBJ2-7	CSVEARDSYEQYF	TGCAGCGTTGAAGCCAGGGACTCCTACGAGCAGTACTTC
TRBD2	TRBV13	16	few	TRBJ2-5	CASSSSDGGARETQYF	TGTGCCAGCAGCTCCTCTGACGGGGGGGCCCGAGAGACCCAGTACTTC
TRBD1	TRBV27	16	-	TRBJ2-1	CASSPSGQGVNNEQFF	TGTGCCAGCAGCCCATCGGGACAGGGCGTTAACAATGAGCAGTTCTTC
TRBD2	TRBV7-2	19	few	TRBJ2-3	CASSLKDRGGEASTDTQYF	TGTGCCAGCAGCTTAAAGGACCGCGGGGGAGAAGCTAGCACAGATACGCAGTATTTT
-	TRBV12-3/TRBV12-4	13	-	TRBJ1-2	CASSLGKVRGYTF	TGTGCCAGCAGTTTAGGGAAGGTGCGTGGCTACACCTTC
TRBD1	TRBV7-7	13	-	TRBJ2-7	CASSRQGSYEQYF	TGTGCTAGCAGTCGACAGGGTTCCTACGAGCAGTACTTC
-	TRBV7-6	13	-	TRBJ1-2	CASSEDGWNGYTF	TGTGCCAGCAGCGAGGACGGCTGGAATGGCTACACCTTC
-	TRBV4-1	16	few	TRBJ2-1	CASSPLTMSSYNEQFF	TGCGCCAGCAGCCCCCTGACAATGAGCTCCTACAATGAGCAGTTCTTC
TRBD1	TRBV6-2/TRBV6-3	16	-	TRBJ1-5	CASSHAGQGARQPQHF	TGTGCCAGCAGTCACGCGGGACAGGGGGCAAGGCAGCCCCAGCATTTT
-	TRBV7-6	15	-	TRBJ2-7	CASSLEAAPSYEQYF	TGTGCCAGCAGCTTAGAGGCGGCACCGTCCTACGAGCAGTACTTC
-	TRBV7-2	16	-	TRBJ2-3	CASSKIIARGTDTQYF	TGTGCCAGCAGCAAAATCATAGCGAGAGGCACAGATACGCAGTATTTT
-	TRBV28	15	-	TRBJ1-2	CASSPAGGRVYGYTF	TGTGCCAGCTCCCCCGCGGGGGGAAGGGTATATGGCTACACCTTC
-	TRBV7-2	13	-	TRBJ2-7	CASSLGAGPEQYF	TGTGCCAGCAGCTTAGGGGCAGGGCCCGAGCAGTACTTC
TRBD1	TRBV20-1	12	few	TRBJ1-1	CSARGQGTEAFF	TGCAGTGCTAGAGGACAGGGGACTGAAGCTTTCTTT
-	TRBV7-2	16	many	TRBJ1-5	CASSLAMTDSNQPQHF	TGTGCCAGCAGCTTAGCCATGACAGATAGCAATCAGCCCCAGCATTTT
-	TRBV12-3/TRBV12-4	14	-	TRBJ1-4	CASSLSPGGEKLFF	TGTGCCAGCAGTTTATCCCCGGGTGGTGAAAAACTGTTTTTT
-	TRBV4-1	17	few	TRBJ1-1	CASSQEGGLGLNTEAFF	TGCGCCAGCAGCCAAGAAGGAGGTTTGGGTCTGAACACTGAAGCTTTCTTT
-	TRBV2	13	-	TRBJ1-5	CASVVGAGQPQHF	TGTGCCAGCGTTGTAGGGGCGGGTCAGCCCCAGCATTTT
TRBD1	TRBV6-5	20	few	TRBJ2-7	CASSYYWGDRGHPASYEQYF	TGTGCCAGCAGTTACTATTGGGGGGACAGGGGGCACCCCGCTTCCTACGAGCAGTACTTC
-	TRBV10-3	15	-	TRBJ2-7	CAISYSRGGSYEQYF	TGTGCCATCAGTTATAGTCGGGGCGGCTCCTACGAGCAGTACTTC
-	TRBV2	15	few	TRBJ1-1	CASSEAQGLGTEAFF	TGTGCCAGCAGTGAAGCGCAGGGTTTGGGCACTGAAGCTTTCTTT
-	TRBV12-3/TRBV12-4	13	-	TRBJ2-3	CASSLLGGDTQYF	TGTGCCAGCAGTTTATTAGGGGGAGATACGCAGTATTTT
-	TRBV7-2	15	-	TRBJ2-7	CASSPHRRGAYEQYF	TGTGCCAGCAGCCCCCACCGGCGGGGAGCCTACGAGCAGTACTTC
-	TRBV7-8	15	few	TRBJ2-5	CASSSKGPDQETQYF	TGTGCCAGCAGCTCCAAAGGGCCTGACCAAGAGACCCAGTACTTC
-	TRBV12-5	13	-	TRBJ2-2	CASGFRDTGELFF	TGTGCTAGTGGTTTTAGGGACACCGGGGAGCTGTTTTTT
TRBD1	TRBV7-2	15	many	TRBJ1-1	CASSLEHRGDTEAFF	TGTGCCAGCAGCTTAGAACACAGGGGCGACACTGAAGCTTTCTTT
-	TRBV7-9	16	-	TRBJ2-7	CASSSARDKAIFEQYF	TGTGCCAGCAGCTCGGCCCGGGACAAAGCAATTTTCGAGCAGTACTTC
-	TRBV20-1	15	-	TRBJ2-1	CSANSGTFDYNEQFF	TGCAGTGCTAACTCCGGGACTTTCGATTACAATGAGCAGTTCTTC
-	TRBV7-2	16	many	TRBJ2-3	CASSLNRGSASDTQYF	TGTGCCAGCAGCTTAAACCGAGGATCTGCGTCAGATACGCAGTATTTT
-	TRBV28	15	few	TRBJ1-5	CASSWGSLPNQPQHF	TGTGCCAGCAGTTGGGGGTCGCTCCCGAATCAGCCCCAGCATTTT
-	TRBV7-2	13	many	TRBJ1-5	CASSLVGGQPQHF	TGTGCCAGCAGCTTAGTTGGTGGTCAGCCCCAGCATTTT
-	TRBV7-2	15	many	TRBJ1-4	CASSLADSYVEKLFF	TGTGCCAGCAGCTTAGCAGACAGCTATGTTGAAAAACTGTTTTTT
-	TRBV4-1	17	few	TRBJ2-5	CASSQEGTLVVRETQYF	TGCGCCAGCAGCCAAGAGGGGACATTGGTGGTTCGAGAGACCCAGTACTTC
-	TRBV4-1	15	-	TRBJ1-1	CASSPLKVRDTEAFF	TGCGCCAGCAGCCCCCTGAAGGTGAGGGACACTGAAGCTTTCTTT
-	TRBV6-6	14	few	TRBJ2-7	CASSYIARGYEQYF	TGTGCCAGCAGTTACATAGCCAGGGGCTACGAGCAGTACTTC
TRBD1	TRBV4-1	15	many	TRBJ2-3	CASGHQDRGTDTQYF	TGCGCCAGCGGACACCAGGACAGGGGTACAGATACGCAGTATTTT
TRBD2	TRBV7-9	16	few	TRBJ2-2	CASSPFGGTNTGELFF	TGTGCCAGCAGCCCATTCGGGGGGACGAACACCGGGGAGCTGTTTTTT
-	TRBV6-2/TRBV6-3	13	-	TRBJ1-6	CASSWGGGIPLHF	TGTGCCAGCAGTTGGGGGGGGGGCATCCCCCTCCACTTT
TRBD2	TRBV9	16	-	TRBJ2-1	CASSVDDLAAYNEQFF	TGTGCCAGCAGCGTAGATGACCTAGCGGCATACAATGAGCAGTTCTTC
-	TRBV5-1	16	few	TRBJ1-1	CASSLVPRPMNTEAFF	TGCGCCAGCAGCTTGGTTCCCCGGCCTATGAACACTGAAGCTTTCTTT
-	TRBV7-6	15	few	TRBJ1-4	CASSLAGGLNEKLFF	TGTGCCAGCAGCTTAGCGGGCGGTCTGAATGAAAAACTGTTTTTT
-	TRBV28	14	few	TRBJ2-5	CASSSPSGPRTQYF	TGTGCCAGCAGTTCACCCTCGGGTCCCCGGACCCAGTACTTC